The 30 T cell receptor beta chains reported below all come from one sample, sequenced in a study of T-cell reconstitution after alpha-beta-depleted transplantation in children. A TCRbeta library incorporating unique molecular identifiers was prepared. MiXCR, applied by TCRdb to the PCR reads, yields one record per CDR3 protein. The sample contains about 210,000 distinct CDR3 sequences, 17% of which appear only once. The material sequenced was PBMCs, mostly from graft donor cells, taken 360 days after TCRalphabeta/CD19-depleted stem cell transplant. The receptors stem from a male patient under 10 years old who had a stem cell transplant for acute lymphoblastic leukemia, so the T cells may come from the graft donor.

There are a few counts of this clonotype. V and J are TRBV7-2 and TRBJ2-1, with D tentatively TRBD1 or TRBD2 (7 bases each). Germline assignment: CDR1 SGHTA and CDR2 FQGNSA. Between the trimmed V and J ends, which lost 1 base and 8 bases, there was a span of 12 bases. The CDR3 extends over 14 amino acids. The DNA for the CDR3 is TGTGCCAGCAGCTTAGGCAGGGGGGGAGATGAGCAGTTCTTC. Amino acids: CASSLGRGGDEQFF.

The chain joins TRBV4-2 to TRBJ2-2, with no clear D. Between the trimmed V and J ends, which lost 5 bases and 5 bases, there was a span of 9 bases. The CDR3 is 13 amino acids. The germline CDR1 and CDR2 sequences are LGHNA and YNFKEQ. The CDR3 DNA follows: TGTGCCAGCAGCTACACTTCGACCGGGGAGCTGTTTTTT. Translation: CASSYTSTGELFF.

This chain connects TRBV28 to TRBJ2-7; no reliable D call. CDR3 size: 15 residues. With 2 bases removed from V and 3 bases from J, the gap between germline ends came to 14 bases. CDR1 and CDR2 from the germline V gene are MDHEN and SYDVKM. The CDR3 coding sequence is TGTGCCAGCAGTTTAGGAGAAAGTCCGAACTACGAGCAGTACTTC. As protein: CASSLGESPNYEQYF.

This clonotype was counted only a few times. The chain employs TRBV14 and TRBJ2-4; a weak D match, TRBD2 (6 bases). Germline-derived CDR1 and CDR2 are SGHDN and FVKESK. CDR3 length equals 16 residues. The V end lost 3 bases, the J end lost 0 bases, and 12 bases lay between the germline ends. The CDR3 DNA reads TGTGCCAGCAGCCAGGGGAAGGGACTAGCCAAAAACATTCAGTACTTC. It specifies CASSQGKGLAKNIQYF.

This clonotype showed up many times. This rearrangement joins TRBV9 to TRBJ1-3, with 10 bases aligning to TRBD1. The J segment lost 4 bases and the V segment lost 3 bases, leaving 4 bases of the junction unmatched. The CDR3 covers 15 residues. The germline CDR1 and CDR2 sequences are SGDLS and YYNGEE. CDR3 sequence (DNA): TGTGCCAGCAGCGCCGGGACAGGGGACGGAAACACCATATATTTT. Protein: CASSAGTGDGNTIYF.

The chain links TRBV14 to TRBJ2-7; weak D call: TRBD1 (5 bases). V gave up 0 bases and J gave up 3 bases, with 12 bases separating them. CDR1 SGHDN and CDR2 FVKESK come from the germline V gene. The CDR3 is made up of 15 amino acids. The CDR3 sequence: CASSQDRGPHYEQYF. In nucleotides, the CDR3 is TGTGCCAGCAGCCAAGATAGGGGCCCACACTACGAGCAGTACTTC.

This clonotype was seen a handful of times. In nucleotides, the CDR3 is TGTGCCATCAGTGAGACCGGGGACTACAATGAGCAGTTCTTC. Amino acid sequence: CAISETGDYNEQFF. The rearrangement links TRBV10-3 to TRBJ2-1; TRBD2 is a possible D gene (5 bases). Germline assignment: CDR1 ENHRY and CDR2 SYGVKD. V lost 2 bases to trimming and J lost 3 bases, with 8 bases between them. The CDR3 is made up of 14 amino acids.

The rearrangement uses TRBV14 and TRBJ1-6; TRBD1 is a possible D gene (5 bases). CDR1 and CDR2 (germline): SGHDN, FVKESK. CDR3 length: 13 residues. V was cut by 4 bases and J by 11 bases, with 12 bases left in between. CDR3 amino acids: CASSLSGGAPLHF. CDR3 coding DNA: TGTGCCAGCAGCCTGTCCGGGGGGGCACCCCTCCACTTT.

This clonotype turned up a few times. V gene TRBV7-9 combines with J gene TRBJ2-3; 10 nucleotides match TRBD1. Germline V gives CDR1 SEHNR, CDR2 FQNEAQ (reference sequence). This CDR3 spans 15 amino acids. The V and J ends lost 0 bases and 4 bases, in that order; junction bases with no gene match: 1. CDR3 region: CASSLATGGADTQYF. The DNA of the CDR3 is TGTGCCAGCAGCTTAGCGACAGGGGGCGCAGATACGCAGTATTTT.

This clonotype was recorded a few times. The rearrangement links TRBV7-2 to TRBJ2-7; D could derive from TRBD1 or TRBD2 (6 bases each). CDR3 size: 14 residues. V dropped 2 bases and J dropped 3 bases, with 11 bases sitting between them. Germline V CDR1 and CDR2: SGHTA, FQGNSA. This chain's CDR3 is CASSLYGGRYEQYF. CDR3 sequence (DNA): TGTGCCAGCAGCTTATATGGGGGGCGCTACGAGCAGTACTTC.

This chain connects TRBV12-3 or TRBV12-4 to TRBJ1-5; 10 nucleotides align to TRBD1. The CDR3 is 16 residues long. Losses at the gene ends were 4 bases for V and 3 bases for J; bases not matched to a gene: 6. The CDR3 nucleotides are TGTGCCAGCAGTTCCGGGACAGGGGTTGTCAATCAGCCCCAGCATTTT. Protein: CASSSGTGVVNQPQHF.

The rearrangement joins TRBV6-5 to TRBJ2-3; D unclear. The CDR3 runs to 12 residues. Germline CDR1 MNHEY, CDR2 SVGAGI. V lost 5 bases and J lost 10, with 13 bases in between. The CDR3 region has the DNA TGTGCCAGCAGTAACTTAGGAGTAGCGCAGTATTTT. Translation gives CASSNLGVAQYF.

The rearrangement uses TRBV4-3 and TRBJ1-2; no definite D call. CDR1 LGHNA and CDR2 YSLEER come from the germline V gene. The CDR3 is 15 residues long. V was cut by 0 bases and J by 7 bases, with 15 bases left in between. This chain's CDR3 is CASSQDWSLELGYTF. The CDR3 DNA reads as TGCGCCAGCAGCCAAGATTGGTCCTTGGAGCTTGGCTACACCTTC.

V and J are TRBV5-1 and TRBJ1-2; D remains unclear. CDR1 SGHRS and CDR2 YFSETQ come from the germline V gene. V lost 2 bases, J lost 4 bases, and 9 bases lay in between. The length of the CDR3 is 13 residues. The CDR3 DNA follows: TGCGCCAGCAGCTTAGGGCCTGGCTATGGCTACACCTTC. Translated, it gives CASSLGPGYGYTF.

The V and J genes are TRBV7-6 and TRBJ1-3; the D is unclear. Germline V lookup: CDR1 SGHVS, CDR2 FNYEAQ. The CDR3 runs 15 residues. Trimming left V 5 bases short and J 3 bases short, with 14 bases between. CDR3 sequence reads: CASSPTFGVGNTIYF. CDR3 nucleotide sequence: TGTGCCAGCAGCCCAACTTTTGGGGTTGGAAACACCATATATTTT.

V gene TRBV7-2 combines with J gene TRBJ1-2, with D unresolved. Looked up from germline, CDR1 is SGHTA and CDR2 is FQGNSA. V shed 1 base and J shed 3 bases, with 15 bases lying between them. This CDR3 is built from 16 residues. The CDR3, as DNA: TGTGCCAGCAGCTTAGTCGTCGGGATCCAAGACTATGGCTACACCTTC. Translating it yields CASSLVVGIQDYGYTF.

This clonotype was recorded at least ten times. V and J are TRBV12-3 or TRBV12-4 and TRBJ2-1; D tentatively reads TRBD1 or TRBD2 (5 bases each). V was trimmed by 3 bases and J by 15 bases, leaving 12 bases between them. This CDR3 has 11 residues. The CDR3 is CASSLGVVWFF. The CDR3 DNA reads as TGTGCCAGCAGTTTGGGGGTCGTTTGGTTCTTC.

This clonotype was seen more than once but under ten times. The chain couples TRBV29-1 to TRBJ1-1; possibly TRBD1 for D (5 bases). V was trimmed by 7 bases and J by 2 bases, leaving 11 bases between them. Germline V gene sequence: CDR1 SQVTM, CDR2 ANQGSEA. The CDR3 spans 12 residues. In nucleotides, the CDR3 is TGCAGCGCCGGGACGTTAAACACTGAAGCTTTCTTT. It specifies CSAGTLNTEAFF.

This clonotype was seen only a few times. This CDR3 reads CASTTLGARTEAFF. For the CDR3, the DNA is TGTGCCAGCACCACCCTCGGGGCGCGCACTGAAGCTTTCTTT. The rearrangement links TRBV6-1 to TRBJ1-1; possible D gene TRBD1, 5 bases. Germline V gene lookup returns CDR1 MNHNS and CDR2 SASEGT. The CDR3 has 14 residues. V lost 7 bases and J 4 bases, leaving 16 bases between the germline ends.

This clonotype was observed a few times. J is TRBJ1-5 and V is TRBV2; D not resolved. The CDR3 has 11 residues. Germline V CDR1 and CDR2: SNHLY, FYNNEI. Trimming took off 3 bases at V and 6 bases at J, with 3 bases between the two ends. The chain's CDR3 is CASSDAQPQHF. The DNA for the CDR3 is TGTGCCAGCAGTGATGCTCAGCCCCAGCATTTT. Combining the CDR3 with reference TRBV2 and TRBJ1-5 gives the whole variable domain EPEVTQTPSHQVTQMGQEVILRCVPISNHLYFYWYRQILGQKVEFLVSFYNNEISEKSEIFDDQFSVERPDGSNFTLKIRSTKLEDSAMYFCASSDAQPQHFGDGTRLSIL.

This clonotype has more than one count but fewer than ten. The rearrangement links TRBV12-3 or TRBV12-4 to TRBJ2-7; the D gene is possibly TRBD1 (8 bases). Trimming cost V 5 bases and J 6 bases, with 20 bases left between them. The CDR3 is made up of 15 amino acids. CDR3 nucleotide sequence: TGTGCCAGCAGTCCTAGCAGGGGGCAGCGGGGCGAGCAGTACTTC. Translating gives CASSPSRGQRGEQYF.

The chain joins TRBV12-3 or TRBV12-4 to TRBJ1-6, with D uncertain. The V gene lost 3 bases and the J gene lost 5 bases, with 5 bases spanning the gap. The CDR3 length is 13 residues. This CDR3 is CASSFQNNSPLHF. CDR3 coding DNA: TGTGCCAGCAGTTTTCAAAATAATTCACCCCTCCACTTT.

This clonotype showed up just a few times. The V and J genes are TRBV7-2 and TRBJ2-3; weak D call: TRBD2 (7 bases). CDR1 SGHTA and CDR2 FQGNSA come from the germline V gene. With 0 bases removed from V and 1 base from J, the gap between germline ends came to 11 bases. The CDR3 has 16 amino acids. The CDR3 is CASSLAGGPGTDTQYF. The CDR3 bases are TGTGCCAGCAGCTTAGCGGGGGGGCCGGGCACAGATACGCAGTATTTT.

The chain recombines TRBV9 with TRBJ2-7, with D possibly being TRBD1 or TRBD2 (7 bases each). The CDR3 is 14 residues long. The V gene's germline CDR1 is SGDLS and CDR2 YYNGEE. Trimming removed 2 bases at V and 4 bases at J, with 13 bases between. This CDR3 reads CASSVGGTAYEQYF. The CDR3 coding sequence is TGTGCCAGCAGCGTGGGGGGGACAGCATACGAGCAGTACTTC.

This clonotype was seen at least ten times. Compared with germline, one end of the junction differs, possibly owing to a read error. This rearrangement joins TRBV7-7 to TRBJ1-5; weak D call: TRBD1 (5 bases). CDR1 SSHAT and CDR2 FNYEAQ come from the germline V gene (reference sequence). The CDR3 loop spans 16 amino acids. The CDR3 DNA reads as TGTGCTAGCAGCTTCCATCGAGGACATGGCAATCAGCCCCAGCATTTT. This codes for CASSFHRGHGNQPQHF.

The rearrangement joins TRBV18 to TRBJ2-1; no clear D gene. V was cut by 5 bases and J by 4 bases, with 15 bases left in between. Germline V gene lookup returns CDR1 KGHSH and CDR2 LQKENI. The CDR3 is 15 residues long. In nucleotides, the CDR3 is TGTGCCAGCTCAACTGGCCAGATAGATTACAATGAGCAGTTCTTC. Its translation: CASSTGQIDYNEQFF.

The rearrangement links TRBV7-9 to TRBJ2-2, with a tentative D call TRBD2 (6 bases). CDR1 is SEHNR, CDR2 FQNEAQ, per germline (reference sequence). With 6 bases removed from V and 0 bases from J, the gap between germline ends came to 14 bases. There are 16 residues in the CDR3. The chain's CDR3 is CASRFAGTPNTGELFF. The CDR3, as DNA: TGTGCCAGCAGGTTCGCCGGGACTCCGAACACCGGGGAGCTGTTTTTT.

This clonotype occurred many times. The chain joins TRBV6-2 or TRBV6-3 to TRBJ2-7, with 7 bases fitting TRBD1. V was pared by 10 bases and J by 3 bases, with 12 bases of the junction left unmatched. The CDR3 contains 14 residues. Germline V gene sequence: CDR1 MNHEY, CDR2 SVGEGT. The DNA of the CDR3 is TGTGCCACCGTGACCCCGGGACAGAACTACGAGCAGTACTTC. This codes for CATVTPGQNYEQYF.

This chain joins TRBV5-6 and TRBJ2-7; D not resolved. Germline loops: CDR1 SGHDT, CDR2 YYEEEE. CDR3 length equals 12 residues. V dropped 2 bases and J dropped 5 bases, with 8 bases sitting between them. CDR3 in amino acids: CASSFWGNEQYF. CDR3 nucleotides: TGTGCCAGCAGCTTCTGGGGTAACGAGCAGTACTTC.

Only a few counts were recorded for this clonotype. CDR3 amino acids: CASSRRKGVGLDREKLFF. The CDR3 nucleotides read TGTGCCAGCAGCCGTCGGAAGGGGGTGGGGCTTGATCGTGAAAAACTGTTTTTT. The rearrangement links TRBV11-2 to TRBJ1-4; tentatively, D is TRBD1 (6 bases). Deletions cut 5 bases from V and 7 bases from J, with 26 bases between. The CDR3 consists of 18 residues. Per the germline V gene, CDR1 is SGHAT and CDR2 is FQNNGV.